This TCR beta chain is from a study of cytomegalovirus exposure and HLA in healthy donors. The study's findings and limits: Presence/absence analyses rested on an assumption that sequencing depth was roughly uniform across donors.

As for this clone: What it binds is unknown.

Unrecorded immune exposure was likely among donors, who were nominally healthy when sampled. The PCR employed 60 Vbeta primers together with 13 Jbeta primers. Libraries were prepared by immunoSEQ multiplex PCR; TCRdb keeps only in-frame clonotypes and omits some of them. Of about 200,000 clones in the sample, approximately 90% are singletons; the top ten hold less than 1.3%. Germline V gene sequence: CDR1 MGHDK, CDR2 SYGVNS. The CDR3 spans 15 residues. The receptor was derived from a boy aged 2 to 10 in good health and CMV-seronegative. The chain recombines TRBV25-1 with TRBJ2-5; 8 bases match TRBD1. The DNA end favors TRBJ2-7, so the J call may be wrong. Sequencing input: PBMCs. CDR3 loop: CASSDPGQGTHEQYF. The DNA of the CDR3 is TGTGCCAGCAGTGATCCAGGACAGGGCACCCACGAGCAGTACTTC.